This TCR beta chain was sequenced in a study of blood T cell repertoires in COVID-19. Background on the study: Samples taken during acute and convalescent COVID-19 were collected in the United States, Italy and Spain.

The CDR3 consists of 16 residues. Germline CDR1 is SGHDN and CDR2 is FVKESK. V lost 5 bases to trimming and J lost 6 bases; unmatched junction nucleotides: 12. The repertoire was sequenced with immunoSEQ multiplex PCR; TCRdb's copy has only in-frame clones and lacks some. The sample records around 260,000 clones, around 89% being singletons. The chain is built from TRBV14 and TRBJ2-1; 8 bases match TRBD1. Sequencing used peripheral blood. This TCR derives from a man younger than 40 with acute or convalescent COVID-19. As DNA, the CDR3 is TGTGCCAGCAGCTCAACGATGCGGGACAGGTTCAATGAGCAGTTCTTC. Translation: CASSSTMRDRFNEQFF.